This T cell receptor beta chain was captured by sequencing in a study of naive and memory T cell subsets. An oligonucleotide containing a UMI was ligated to the 3' end of TCR cDNA. Reverse transcription used DNase-treated unsorted total RNA, aiming for roughly 1 to 1000 ng. Four PCR rounds used nested alpha and beta constant region primers plus the SP2 primer. Using its own MiXCR run on the 5' RACE reads, TCRdb lists one record per CDR3 protein. The sample carries some 60,000 distinct CDR3 sequences, more than 7.5% recorded once. Only a few counts were recorded for this clonotype. Trimming stripped 6 bases from V and 1 base from J, with 14 bases between. This CDR3 comprises 15 residues. The germline V gene encodes CDR1 MNHEY and CDR2 SVGAGI.

The chain carries TRBV6-5 and TRBJ2-3, with D possibly TRBD1 on 5 matching bases. The sequence derives from a female donor in good health. CDR3 sequence reads: CASSRRERGTDTQYF. In nucleotides, the CDR3 is TGTGCCAGCAGCCGCAGGGAAAGGGGCACAGATACGCAGTATTTT.